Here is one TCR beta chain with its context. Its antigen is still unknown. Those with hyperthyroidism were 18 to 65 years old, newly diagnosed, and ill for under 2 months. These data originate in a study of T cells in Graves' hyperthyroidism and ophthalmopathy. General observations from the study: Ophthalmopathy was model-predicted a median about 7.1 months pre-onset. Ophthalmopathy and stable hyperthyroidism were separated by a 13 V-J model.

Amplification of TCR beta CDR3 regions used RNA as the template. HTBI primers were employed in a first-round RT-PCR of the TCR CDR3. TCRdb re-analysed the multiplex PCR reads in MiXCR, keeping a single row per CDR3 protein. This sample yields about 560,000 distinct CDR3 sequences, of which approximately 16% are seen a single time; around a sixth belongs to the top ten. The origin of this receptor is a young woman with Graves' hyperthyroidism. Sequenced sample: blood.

The CDR3 region has the DNA TGTGCCACCAGTGATTTTTCGCAGGGCGCGAACACCGGGGAGCTGTTTTTT. This encodes CATSDFSQGANTGELFF. This chain uses TRBV24-1 with TRBJ2-2; weak D call: TRBD1 (5 bases). V was pared by 1 base and J by 0 bases, with 11 bases between. The CDR3 runs to 17 residues. The germline gives CDR1 KGHDR, CDR2 SFDVKD.